This T cell receptor beta chain was retrieved from a study of multiple sclerosis patients with progressive multifocal leukoencephalopathy. Study-level findings and limits: In most PML patients, TRB repertoires appeared less diverse by entropy.

The CDR3 extends over 13 amino acids. V gave up 3 bases and J gave up 5 bases, with 8 bases separating them. In germline, CDR1 is SGHNT, CDR2 YENEEA. Time point of the sample: time of PML onset. Between 16 and 56 months of natalizumab therapy passed before PML developed in these natalizumab-treated patients. Note on this clone: Its antigen is not identified.

Every PCR reaction included synthetic inline CDR3 controls for all V-J pairings. The protocol was immunoSEQ multiplex PCR, while the TCRdb copy is restricted to in-frame clones and leaves out a portion. The table includes fewer than 35,000 clones, more than 85% detected once. This rearrangement joins TRBV11-3 to TRBJ2-1; unclear D gene. Sequences were derived from PBMCs, sampled from a patient treated with natalizumab. The clonotype comes from a human donor with progressive multifocal leukoencephalopathy. DNA for the CDR3: TGTGCCAGCAGCTTTAACCAAAACAATGAGCAGTTCTTC. This sequence encodes CASSFNQNNEQFF.